The source of this T cell receptor (beta chain) is a study of memory CD4+ T cells and cytomegalovirus serostatus. V dropped 3 bases and J dropped 9; count of bases not matched to a gene: 11. The CDR3 totals 15 residues. Germline V gene lookup returns CDR1 SGHNT and CDR2 YYREEE (reference sequence). Single viable CD3+CD4+CD8-CD45RO+ cells were sorted as the memory CD4+ T cells. Measured with immunoSEQ multiplex PCR; TCRdb has only the in-frame clones, and not every one. The sample lists over 45,000 clones, roughly 87% seen once, with over 0.35% in the top ten. The V and J genes are TRBV5-4 and TRBJ2-1; TRBD1 matches at 8 bases. Sequenced material: memory CD4+ T cells from blood. The sequence came from an adult in good health and CMV-seronegative. CDR3 coding DNA: TGTGCCAGCAGCTGGACACAGGGGGGAAGCACTGAGCAGTTCTTC. Its translation is CASSWTQGGSTEQFF.